The 10 T cell receptor beta chains below all came from one sample that was sequenced in a study of tumor-infiltrating lymphocytes in primary liver carcinoma. The roughly 17-31 mg bulk tissue piece was not sorted before simultaneous RNA and DNA extraction. A constant-region primer served to make TCR beta cDNA from about 0.5 ug total RNA. Sequencing libraries for TCR beta derived from three nested multiplex PCR rounds that used slightly modified ARM-PCR. Forward primers for TRBV1-TRBV30 and a C-beta reverse primer served the first two PCR rounds, at about 10 cycles each. TCRdb re-called the multiplex PCR reads through MiXCR, storing one row per CDR3 protein. The table lists about 30,000 distinct CDR3 sequences, approximately 76% of them singletons. Sequenced: liver tumor tissue from sampling region 3. Subset of the sample: tumor region T3, left-lateral pole. The receptor source for this set is a woman younger than 45 with primary liver carcinoma and hepatitis B virus infection.

Concerning this clonotype: The junction differs from germline at one of its ends, possibly a read error. The rearrangement links TRBV5-6 to TRBJ1-4, with D uncertain. The CDR3 totals 14 residues. CDR1 is SGHDT, CDR2 YYEEEE, per germline. CDR3 in amino acids: CASSLAWLSEKLLF. The CDR3 DNA reads as TGTGCTAGCAGCTTGGCTTGGCTAAGTGAAAAACTGCTTTTT.

The rearrangement joins TRBV6-2 or TRBV6-3 to TRBJ2-7, with D uncertain. In germline, CDR1 is MNHEY, CDR2 SVGEGT. V dropped 5 bases and J dropped 4 bases, with 24 bases sitting between them. There are 17 residues in the CDR3. CDR3 DNA: TGTGCCAGCAGTCTTTGGTTAGCTCCAGAGAAGACTTACGAGCAGTACTTC. As protein: CASSLWLAPEKTYEQYF.

The chain employs TRBV11-2 and TRBJ2-7; D ambiguous. Germline CDR1 reads SGHAT; CDR2 reads FQNNGV. V gave up 3 bases and J gave up 4 bases, with 13 bases separating them. This CDR3 comprises 14 residues. The CDR3: CASSLTSESYEQYF. Written as DNA, the CDR3 is TGTGCCAGCAGCTTGACAAGCGAGAGTTACGAGCAGTACTTC. Using reference TRBV11-2 and TRBJ2-7 for the parts outside the CDR3, the full variable domain is EAGVAQSPRYKIIEKRQSVAFWCNPISGHATLYWYQQILGQGPKLLIQFQNNGVVDDSQLPKDRFSAERLKGVDSTLKIQPAKLEDSAVYLCASSLTSESYEQYFGPGTRLTVT.

Sample share makes this clonotype medium-sized. This rearrangement joins TRBV30 to TRBJ2-3; maybe TRBD2 (5 bases). The CDR3 runs to 13 residues. Trimming stripped 0 bases from V and 5 bases from J, with 9 bases between. The germline V gene encodes CDR1 GTSNPN and CDR2 SVGIG (reference sequence). The CDR3 nucleotides are TGTGCCTGGAGTGTCGATCGGGGAGATACGCAGTATTTT. It specifies CAWSVDRGDTQYF.

This clonotype has a count of ten or more. An end of the junction does not agree with germline; a read error may underlie this. The chain uses TRBV7-8 and TRBJ2-2, with 8 bases identical to TRBD2. Germline CDR1 and CDR2: SGHVS and FQNEAQ. The CDR3 length is 16 residues. CDR3 in amino acids: CAGSLGRREDTGELFF. The CDR3 nucleotides read TGTGCCGGCAGCTTAGGGCGGCGGGAGGACACCGGGGAGCTGTTTTTT.

In the case of this clonotype: A much more abundant neighbour one base away suggests this may be a read error. The rearrangement links TRBV12-3 or TRBV12-4 to TRBJ2-5; TRBD1 matches at 7 bases. With 5 bases clipped from V and 9 bases from J, the junction kept 9 bases outside the gene matches. The CDR3 spans 13 residues. The CDR3 loop reads CASSTDRTRAQYF. The DNA of the CDR3 is TGTGCCAGCAGTACGGACAGGACCAGGGCCCAGTACTTC.

This clonotype occurred once. At one boundary the junction diverges from the germline segment, which might be a read error. This chain uses TRBV13 with TRBJ2-3; D unclear. This CDR3 region has 13 residues. CDR1 is PRHDT, CDR2 FYEKMQ, per germline (reference sequence). The CDR3 loop reads CASSLEDADMQYF. In DNA form, the CDR3 reads TGTGCCAGCAGCTTAGAAGACGCAGATATGCAGTATTTT.

Details on this clonotype: Lacking the conserved final phenylalanine or tryptophan, this CDR3 likely reflects a read error. V is TRBV11-2 and J is TRBJ2-2; D is undetermined. CDR3 length: 16 amino acids. Germline assignment: CDR1 SGHAT and CDR2 FQNNGV. The CDR3 reads CTRSPDPQLNTGELFL. The CDR3 region has the DNA TGTACCAGAAGCCCCGATCCCCAATTGAACACCGGGGAGCTGTTTCTT.

The V call is TRBV4-1, the J call TRBJ2-3, with D possibly being TRBD1 (6 bases). Germline assignment: CDR1 MGHRA and CDR2 YSYEKL. Trimming removed 1 base from V and 5 bases from J, with 13 bases in between. The CDR3 sequence is 15 residues long. The CDR3 sequence: CASSQGQGNVDTQYF. CDR3 nucleotide sequence: TGCGCCAGCAGCCAAGGCCAGGGGAATGTAGATACGCAGTATTTT.

On this clonotype: The conserved final phenylalanine or tryptophan is absent from the CDR3, which likely points to a read error. This CDR3 reads CASSRRLAGGPGGEQFS. DNA of the CDR3: TGTGCCAGCAGCAGGAGACTAGCGGGAGGGCCGGGTGGTGAGCAGTTCTCC. The chain combines TRBV11-2 with TRBJ2-1, with 14 bases that match TRBD2. From germline, CDR1 is SGHAT and CDR2 FQNNGV. The junction had 12 bases not matched to a gene; V was cut back by 5 bases and J by 9 bases. This CDR3 region has 17 residues.